The 17 T cell receptor beta chains listed next were all sequenced from one sample in a study of blood T cell repertoires in COVID-19. Produced via immunoSEQ multiplex PCR; TCRdb's table is partial and in-frame only. The sample shows some 100,000 clones, approximately 82% of them seen only once. Specimen: peripheral blood. The receptor source for this set is a man aged 50 to 60 with active or convalescent COVID-19.

This sequence joins TRBV27 and TRBJ2-1, with 10 bases identical to TRBD2. V lost 4 bases to trimming and J lost 7 bases; unmatched junction nucleotides: 10. The germline CDR1 and CDR2 sequences are MNHEY and SMNVEV (reference sequence). The CDR3 sequence is 16 residues long. Here the CDR3 reads CASSSALAGDGNEQFF. The CDR3 DNA is TGTGCCAGCAGTTCCGCCCTAGCGGGGGATGGGAATGAGCAGTTCTTC.

J is TRBJ2-1 and V is TRBV29-1, with D possibly matching TRBD2 (5 bases). Germline V gene lookup returns CDR1 SQVTM and CDR2 ANQGSEA. V was clipped by 5 bases and J by 5 bases, with 13 bases between them. The CDR3 covers 13 residues. CDR3 region: CSVYPGSDNEQFF. The CDR3 coding sequence is TGCAGCGTTTACCCGGGATCGGACAATGAGCAGTTCTTC.

This clone was observed a single time. The chain carries TRBV6-5 and TRBJ2-5; D possibly corresponds to TRBD2 (6 bases). The germline V gene has CDR1 MNHEY and CDR2 SVGAGI. Trimming left V 2 bases short and J 5 bases short, with 15 bases between. This CDR3 is built from 15 residues. The CDR3 here is CASSYQRASGETQYF. As DNA, the CDR3 is TGTGCCAGCAGTTACCAGCGGGCCTCCGGGGAGACCCAGTACTTC.

The V gene is TRBV3-1 (or the pseudogene TRBV3-2), the J gene TRBJ1-2; no firm D call. Germline CDR1 reads LGHDT; CDR2 reads YNNKEL (reference sequence). CDR3 size: 14 residues. The V and J ends lost 0 bases and 4 bases respectively, with 9 bases between them. In nucleotides, the CDR3 is TGTGCCAGCAGCCAAGATGGCATATTCTATGGCTACACCTTC. Translated: CASSQDGIFYGYTF.

This clone came up once. The J gene is TRBJ2-1, the V gene TRBV7-8; 7 bases fit TRBD1. From germline, CDR1 is SGHVS and CDR2 FQNEAQ. The CDR3 is made up of 17 amino acids. The V and J ends lost 5 bases and 1 base, in that order; junction bases with no gene match: 11. The CDR3 DNA reads TGTGCCAGCAGCCCCGGGACAGCACAGAGGTCCTACAATGAGCAGTTCTTC. It codes for CASSPGTAQRSYNEQFF. Filled out from reference TRBV7-8 and TRBJ2-1, the complete variable domain reads GAGVSQSPRYKVAKRGQDVALRCDPISGHVSLFWYQQALGQGPEFLTYFQNEAQLDKSGLPSDRFFAERPEGSVSTLKIQRTQQEDSAVYLCASSPGTAQRSYNEQFFGPGTRLTVL.

The chain combines TRBV19 with TRBJ1-5; no clear D gene. The CDR3 has 16 amino acids. The V end was cut by 1 base, the J end by 4 bases, with 14 bases between. The germline gives CDR1 LNHDA, CDR2 SQIVND (reference sequence). The CDR3 sequence is CASSIGILPPNQPQHF. Written as DNA, the CDR3 is TGTGCCAGTAGTATAGGAATCCTACCCCCGAATCAGCCCCAGCATTTT.

The sample holds one count of this clone. This sequence joins TRBV5-1 and TRBJ2-3; unclear D gene. V lost 0 bases, J lost 5 bases, and 10 bases lay in between. CDR3 length equals 14 residues. CDR1 and CDR2 from the germline V gene are SGHRS and YFSETQ. The CDR3 spells CASSLAESLDTQYF. CDR3 DNA: TGCGCCAGCAGCTTGGCCGAGAGTTTAGATACGCAGTATTTT.

The rearrangement links TRBV11-2 to TRBJ2-3, with TRBD1 matching 10 bases. Per the germline V gene, CDR1 is SGHAT and CDR2 is FQNNGV. Germline trimming cut 5 bases from V and 5 bases from J; bases unmatched to any gene: 7. This CDR3 comprises 15 residues. Here the CDR3 reads CASSRPDRGLDTQYF. Written as DNA, the CDR3 is TGTGCCAGCAGCAGACCGGACAGGGGGTTAGATACGCAGTATTTT.

V usage is TRBV13 and J usage is TRBJ2-3; 15 nucleotides agree with TRBD2. The length of the CDR3 is 17 residues. After removal of 5 bases from V and 6 bases from J, the junction contained 9 bases not matched to a gene. Germline V gene data show CDR1 as PRHDT and CDR2 as FYEKMQ (reference sequence). The CDR3 spells CASSTPGLAGGGDTQYF. The CDR3 nucleotides read TGTGCCAGCAGCACCCCGGGACTAGCGGGGGGCGGTGATACGCAGTATTTT. The variable domain in full, completed from reference TRBV13 and TRBJ2-3, reads AAGVIQSPRHLIKEKRETATLKCYPIPRHDTVYWYQQGPGQDPQFLISFYEKMQSDKGSIPDRFSAQQFSDYHSELNMSSLELGDSALYFCASSTPGLAGGGDTQYFGPGTRLTVL.

The genes are TRBV18 and TRBJ2-7, with 7 positions matching TRBD1. From germline, CDR1 is KGHSH and CDR2 LQKENI. V shed 3 bases, J shed 5 bases, and the junction held 13 bases outside the gene matches. This CDR3 region has 16 residues. CDR3 residues: CASSPPGTALSDEQYF. As DNA, the CDR3 is TGTGCCAGCTCACCGCCCGGGACAGCCTTATCAGACGAGCAGTACTTC.

This chain joins TRBV28 and TRBJ1-4; unclear D gene. The CDR3 runs 13 residues. Germline loops: CDR1 MDHEN, CDR2 SYDVKM. The ends were cut back, 2 bases at V and 5 bases at J, with 6 bases in the middle. CDR3 amino acids: CASSLGGNEKLFF. The CDR3, as DNA: TGTGCCAGCAGTTTAGGAGGGAATGAAAAACTGTTTTTT. Using reference TRBV28 and TRBJ1-4 for the parts outside the CDR3, the full variable domain is DVKVTQSSRYLVKRTGEKVFLECVQDMDHENMFWYRQDPGLGLRLIYFSYDVKMKEKGDIPEGYSVSREKKERFSLILESASTNQTSMYLCASSLGGNEKLFFGSGTQLSVL.

This chain connects TRBV13 to TRBJ1-1; TRBD1 is a possible D gene (5 bases). Trimming took off 8 bases at V and 3 bases at J, with 10 bases between the two ends. This CDR3 region has 12 residues. Germline V gene sequence: CDR1 PRHDT, CDR2 FYEKMQ (reference sequence). CDR3 protein: CASGRGDTEAFF. The CDR3 DNA reads TGTGCCAGCGGTCGGGGGGACACTGAAGCTTTCTTT.

The chain recombines TRBV19 with TRBJ1-4; 8 bases align to TRBD1. Trimming took 6 bases from V and 7 from J; bases not matched to a gene: 13. The CDR3 is 16 residues long. Germline lookup yields CDR1 LNHDA and CDR2 SQIVND (reference sequence). The CDR3 is CASRRGQDLRGEKLFF. Here the CDR3 DNA reads TGTGCCAGTAGGAGGGGACAGGACCTCCGAGGTGAAAAACTGTTTTTT. Full variable domain (missing parts from reference TRBV19 and TRBJ1-4): DGGITQSPKYLFRKEGQNVTLSCEQNLNHDAMYWYRQDPGQGLRLIYYSQIVNDFQKGDIAEGYSVSREKKESFPLTVTSAQKNPTAFYLCASRRGQDLRGEKLFFGSGTQLSVL.

The chain is built from TRBV2 and TRBJ2-1, with 8 bases aligning to TRBD1. The CDR3 length is 15 residues. In germline, CDR1 is SNHLY, CDR2 FYNNEI. V was pared by 4 bases and J by 4 bases, with 6 bases of the junction left unmatched. The CDR3 DNA reads TGTGCCAGCAGTGTCGGACAGGGCGGGTACAATGAGCAGTTCTTC. Residues: CASSVGQGGYNEQFF.

The genes are TRBV7-8 and TRBJ2-7, with TRBD1 matching over 8 bases. CDR1 and CDR2 (germline): SGHVS, FQNEAQ. CDR3 length equals 12 residues. V gave up 5 bases and J gave up 7 bases; unmatched junction bases: 4. DNA for the CDR3: TGTGCCAGCAGCCCCAACAGGGGGGAGCAGTACTTC. Protein product: CASSPNRGEQYF.

The rearrangement links TRBV27 to TRBJ2-7, with TRBD1 identical over 7 bases. The CDR3 is made up of 13 amino acids. J gave up 3 bases and V 5 bases, and 4 bases lay outside the gene matches. Germline V gene lookup returns CDR1 MNHEY and CDR2 SMNVEV (reference sequence). For the CDR3, the DNA is TGTGCCAGCAGTGGGGACAGAGGCTACGAGCAGTACTTC. Translation gives CASSGDRGYEQYF.

V gene TRBV19 combines with J gene TRBJ1-5; TRBD1 matches 10 bases. CDR1 is LNHDA, CDR2 SQIVND, per germline (reference sequence). V shed 7 bases and J 7 bases; nucleotides not matched to a gene: 4. The CDR3 runs 13 residues. CDR3: CASIGQGEQPQHF. The CDR3 bases are TGTGCCAGTATAGGACAGGGGGAGCAGCCCCAGCATTTT.